This TCR beta chain originates from a study of vaccination effects on CD4 cells after COVID-19. Remarks on this clone: What it binds is not known.

Antigen-specific CD4+ T cells were first expanded with viral peptide pools by the ViraFEST assay and only then sequenced. CD4+ T cell isolation took place after approximately ten days of culture. SARS-CoV-2 infected the person between March and December 2020, as confirmed by PCR. BNT162b2 vaccine or mRNA-1273 vaccine was given to participants in two doses. CDR3 length: 16 residues. Clones were sequenced by immunoSEQ multiplex PCR, and TCRdb holds only the in-frame ones, with some missing. Here the sample spans 11,000 to 15,000 clones, around three quarters being singletons. V gene TRBV21-1 combines with J gene TRBJ1-1. TRBV21-1 is an annotated pseudogene. This clonotype was sampled from a human donor who had a prior SARS-CoV-2 infection. Specimen: CD4+ T cells from PBMCs cultured with SARS-CoV-2 spike peptides, collected after COVID-19 vaccination. The CDR3 DNA sequence: TGTGCCAGCAGCAAAGAGTTGCGGGGTATGAACACTGAAGCTTTCTTT. It yields the protein CASSKELRGMNTEAFF.